Below are 7 T cell receptor beta chains sequenced from a single sample in a study of T cell responses to AZD1222 COVID-19 vaccine. Only in-frame clones appear in the TCRdb table, and some are missing; sequencing was by immunoSEQ multiplex PCR. The table lists around 110,000 clones, 80% to 90% of them singletons. The sample in question was peripheral blood, obtained on day 0 of MenACWY control vaccination. All receptors derive from an adult in good health.

This clone was counted only a few times. The chain couples TRBV9 to TRBJ1-4; D remains unclear. This CDR3 has 16 amino acids. CDR1 is SGDLS and CDR2 is YYNGEE in the germline V gene. With 0 bases removed from V and 1 base from J, the gap between germline ends came to 10 bases. The CDR3 region is CASSVDAVITNEKLFF. CDR3 bases: TGTGCCAGCAGCGTAGATGCCGTGATAACTAATGAAAAACTGTTTTTT.

The J gene is TRBJ1-1, the V gene TRBV7-9; TRBD1 matches at 7 bases. Germline lookup yields CDR1 SEHNR and CDR2 FQNEAQ (reference sequence). The CDR3 is 15 amino acids. The ends lost 0 bases at V and 5 bases at J; junction bases unmatched: 6. CDR3 coding DNA: TGTGCCAGCAGCTTAGCGGAGGGGGCGGGTACTGAAGCTTTCTTT. As protein: CASSLAEGAGTEAFF. Full variable domain (remainder filled in from reference TRBV7-9 and TRBJ1-1): DTGVSQNPRHKITKRGQNVTFRCDPISEHNRLYWYRQTLGQGPEFLTYFQNEAQLEKSRLLSDRFSAERPKGSFSTLEIQRTEQGDSAMYLCASSLAEGAGTEAFFGQGTRLTVV.

The chain employs TRBV30 and TRBJ2-5; D is possibly TRBD1 (6 bases). The CDR3 extends over 15 amino acids. The germline V gene encodes CDR1 GTSNPN and CDR2 SVGIG (reference sequence). Trimming took 3 bases from V and 0 from J, leaving 14 bases between them. CDR3 loop: CAWSWDKGHQETQYF. CDR3 in DNA: TGTGCCTGGAGCTGGGACAAGGGACACCAAGAGACCCAGTACTTC.

This sequence joins TRBV9 and TRBJ1-5; the match to TRBD1 covers 7 bases. The germline V gene has CDR1 SGDLS and CDR2 YYNGEE. With V trimmed by 4 bases and J by 0 bases, 4 bases remained unmatched. This CDR3 region has 15 residues. CDR3 protein: CASSRGQVSNQPQHF. CDR3 DNA sequence: TGTGCCAGCAGCCGAGGACAGGTTAGCAATCAGCCCCAGCATTTT. The variable domain in full, with the rest retrieved from reference TRBV9 and TRBJ1-5, is DSGVTQTPKHLITATGQRVTLRCSPRSGDLSVYWYQQSLDQGLQFLIQYYNGEERAKGNILERFSAQQFPDLHSELNLSSLELGDSALYFCASSRGQVSNQPQHFGDGTRLSIL.

About this clone itself: This same CDR3 is encoded by further DNA sequences in the sample. The chain employs TRBV19 and TRBJ2-7; 7 nucleotides agree with TRBD1. The CDR3 is 12 amino acids. Germline lookup yields CDR1 LNHDA and CDR2 SQIVND (reference sequence). Germline trimming cut 8 bases from V and 3 bases from J; bases unmatched to any gene: 4. This CDR3 is CASSDRDYEQYF. The CDR3, as DNA: TGTGCCAGTTCTGACAGGGACTACGAGCAGTACTTC.

The chain has TRBV7-6 and TRBJ2-3; 10 bases are shared with TRBD2. Trimming took 4 bases from V and 4 from J; bases not matched to a gene: 5. Germline V CDR1 and CDR2: SGHVS, FNYEAQ. This CDR3 region has 15 residues. The CDR3 sequence: CASSSQRGGPDTQYF. The CDR3 DNA reads TGTGCCAGCAGCTCCCAGCGGGGGGGACCAGATACGCAGTATTTT. The whole variable domain, filled in from reference TRBV7-6 and TRBJ2-3, reads GAGVSQSPRYKVTKRGQDVALRCDPISGHVSLYWYRQALGQGPEFLTYFNYEAQQDKSGLPNDRFSAERPEGSISTLTIQRTEQRDSAMYRCASSSQRGGPDTQYFGPGTRLTVL.

This clone showed up just a few times. This CDR3 is CASMIQGAEAFF. CDR3 nucleotides: TGTGCCAGCATGATACAGGGGGCTGAAGCTTTCTTT. V is TRBV28 and J is TRBJ1-1; the match to TRBD1 covers 8 bases. Germline trimming cut 7 bases from V and 6 bases from J; bases unmatched to any gene: 4. The CDR3 runs to 12 residues. Germline V gene sequence: CDR1 MDHEN, CDR2 SYDVKM.